A single sample gave rise to the 28 T cell receptor beta chains below, sequenced in a study of T cell changes during pregnancy in multiple sclerosis. Libraries were prepared by immunoSEQ multiplex PCR; TCRdb keeps only in-frame clonotypes and omits some of them. The sample shows about 60,000 clones, about nine tenths of them seen only once. The starting material was peripheral blood, obtained in the second trimester of pregnancy. The receptors derive from a female donor with multiple sclerosis, enrolled in a pregnancy study.

V usage is TRBV4-1 and J usage is TRBJ1-2, with a tentative D call TRBD1 (5 bases). Trimming left V 1 base short and J 2 bases short, with 5 bases between. Germline V lookup: CDR1 MGHRA, CDR2 YSYEKL. The CDR3 extends over 13 amino acids. CDR3 nucleotides: TGCGCCAGCAGCCAAGCAGGGAACTATGGCTACACCTTC. This translates into CASSQAGNYGYTF.

The V call is TRBV28, the J call TRBJ1-6; D not resolved. This CDR3 contains 13 residues. Trimming removed 7 bases from V and 7 bases from J, with 11 bases in between. CDR1 MDHEN and CDR2 SYDVKM come from the germline V gene. CDR3 sequence (DNA): TGTGCCAGCACCCCCGTTGTAAATTCACCCCTCCACTTT. Translation: CASTPVVNSPLHF.

The chain joins TRBV7-8 to TRBJ1-1, with D perhaps matching TRBD1 (6 bases). V gave up 6 bases and J gave up 4 bases, with 9 bases separating them. This CDR3 contains 12 residues. Germline values: CDR1 SGHVS, CDR2 FQNEAQ. The CDR3 DNA is TGTGCCAGCAGTAGGGGGGGCACTGAAGCTTTCTTT. This sequence encodes CASSRGGTEAFF.

The chain employs TRBV15 and TRBJ1-2, with 7 bases matching TRBD1. This CDR3 region has 13 residues. Germline V CDR1 and CDR2: LNHNV, YYDKDF (reference sequence). The V gene end was trimmed by 5 bases and the J gene end by 7 bases; junction bases not matched to a gene: 7. CDR3 amino acids: CATSYRGRGGYTF. The DNA of the CDR3 is TGTGCCACCAGCTATAGGGGGCGCGGTGGCTACACCTTC.

V gene TRBV7-8 combines with J gene TRBJ2-2; TRBD1 agrees at 8 bases. This CDR3 comprises 16 residues. V shed 4 bases, J shed 6 bases, and the junction held 10 bases outside the gene matches. The germline V gene has CDR1 SGHVS and CDR2 FQNEAQ. The CDR3 DNA reads TGTGCCAGCAGCTATAGTCAGGGGGCTTTGCCCGGGGAGCTGTTTTTT. Translating it yields CASSYSQGALPGELFF.

CDR3 DNA sequence: TGTGCCAGCAGTCCGACAGGGGAACCCTACAATGAGCAGTTCTTC. Its translation: CASSPTGEPYNEQFF. The chain uses TRBV2 and TRBJ2-1, with 8 bases fitting TRBD1. V lost 5 bases and J lost 2; bases outside the gene matches: 5. CDR1 and CDR2 from the germline V gene are SNHLY and FYNNEI. This CDR3 spans 15 amino acids.

CDR3 loop: CASSLQVNPNYGYTF. CDR3 DNA sequence: TGTGCCAGCAGCTTACAGGTGAACCCTAACTATGGCTACACCTTC. The genes are TRBV5-5 and TRBJ1-2; possible D gene TRBD1, 5 bases. This CDR3 contains 15 residues. V was pared by 2 bases and J by 0 bases, with 11 bases between. Germline V gene lookup returns CDR1 SGHKS and CDR2 YYEKEE (reference sequence).

J is TRBJ2-7 and V is TRBV7-9, with D maybe TRBD1 (5 bases). The V end lost 5 bases, the J end lost 7 bases, and 9 bases lay between the germline ends. Germline-derived CDR1 and CDR2 are SEHNR and FQNEAQ (reference sequence). This CDR3 region has 11 residues. CDR3 residues: CASSNDREQYF. In DNA form, the CDR3 reads TGTGCCAGCAGCAACGACAGAGAGCAGTACTTC.

This rearrangement joins TRBV15 to TRBJ1-4; D is ambiguous. Trimming pared 1 base from V and 8 bases from J, leaving 8 bases between. Per germline, CDR1 LNHNV and CDR2 YYDKDF (reference sequence). This CDR3 has 13 amino acids. CDR3 sequence: CATSRGAGEKLFF. The CDR3 region has the DNA TGTGCCACCAGCAGAGGGGCAGGAGAAAAACTGTTTTTT.

The CDR3 nucleotides are TGTGCCAGCAGTTACTCGAACCCGGGAAGCTATGGCTACACCTTC. Translation gives CASSYSNPGSYGYTF. The chain uses TRBV6-6 and TRBJ1-2, with D unresolved. Trimming removed 0 bases from V and 4 bases from J, with 12 bases in between. There are 15 residues in the CDR3. Germline V lookup: CDR1 MNHNY, CDR2 SVGAGI (reference sequence).

Here the CDR3 reads CASSPSGSSYEQYF. CDR3 bases: TGTGCCAGCAGCCCTAGCGGGAGCTCCTACGAGCAGTACTTC. V usage is TRBV7-9 and J usage is TRBJ2-7, with 10 bases fitting TRBD2. The length of the CDR3 is 14 residues. Germline values: CDR1 SEHNR, CDR2 FQNEAQ (reference sequence). The J segment lost 0 bases and the V segment lost 5 bases, leaving 1 base of the junction unmatched. Full variable domain (outside the CDR3, taken from reference TRBV7-9 and TRBJ2-7): DTGVSQNPRHKITKRGQNVTFRCDPISEHNRLYWYRQTLGQGPEFLTYFQNEAQLEKSRLLSDRFSAERPKGSFSTLEIQRTEQGDSAMYLCASSPSGSSYEQYFGPGTRLTVT.

This rearrangement joins TRBV19 to TRBJ1-5; TRBD1 matches 8 bases. The CDR3 loop spans 15 amino acids. Germline V gives CDR1 LNHDA, CDR2 SQIVND (reference sequence). The V and J ends lost 7 bases and 0 bases, in that order; junction bases with no gene match: 5. CDR3 amino acids: CASKDRGRSNQPQHF. CDR3 DNA: TGTGCCAGTAAAGACAGGGGCCGTAGCAATCAGCCCCAGCATTTT.

The V and J genes are TRBV5-1 and TRBJ2-2, with TRBD2 matching over 10 bases. Germline V CDR1 and CDR2: SGHRS, YFSETQ. This CDR3 spans 16 amino acids. After removal of 0 bases from V and 5 bases from J, the junction contained 4 bases not matched to a gene. CDR3 amino acids: CASSLVQAGGTGELFF. In nucleotides, the CDR3 is TGCGCCAGCAGCTTGGTCCAAGCGGGGGGGACCGGGGAGCTGTTTTTT.

This chain links TRBV5-5 with TRBJ2-7; possibly TRBD1 for D (5 bases). This CDR3 is built from 14 residues. CDR1 and CDR2 (germline): SGHKS, YYEKEE (reference sequence). The V end was cut by 7 bases, the J end by 1 base, with 15 bases between. This CDR3 reads CASHPSRVSYEQYF. The CDR3 DNA is TGTGCCAGCCATCCTTCCAGGGTGTCCTACGAGCAGTACTTC.

This chain connects TRBV7-8 to TRBJ1-2; TRBD1 is a possible D gene (5 bases). The V and J ends lost 1 base and 8 bases respectively, with 11 bases between them. The CDR3 covers 13 residues. Germline CDR1 SGHVS, CDR2 FQNEAQ. For the CDR3, the DNA is TGTGCCAGCAGCTTAGGGGGCTCGTGGGGCTACACCTTC. Its protein product is CASSLGGSWGYTF. Full variable domain (missing parts from reference TRBV7-8 and TRBJ1-2): GAGVSQSPRYKVAKRGQDVALRCDPISGHVSLFWYQQALGQGPEFLTYFQNEAQLDKSGLPSDRFFAERPEGSVSTLKIQRTQQEDSAVYLCASSLGGSWGYTFGSGTRLTVV.

On this clone: Distinct nucleotide sequences in the sample also encode this CDR3. The chain joins TRBV5-4 to TRBJ2-7; 10 bases map to TRBD1. V was pared by 4 bases and J by 1 base, with 2 bases of the junction left unmatched. CDR3 length equals 14 residues. Germline-derived CDR1 and CDR2 are SGHNT and YYREEE (reference sequence). The CDR3 DNA follows: TGTGCCAGCAGCCAGGACAGGGGGTCCTACGAGCAGTACTTC. Translating gives CASSQDRGSYEQYF.

The rearrangement uses TRBV10-3 and TRBJ2-3; D is unresolved. Trimming stripped 0 bases from V and 0 bases from J, with 4 bases between. The CDR3 loop spans 14 amino acids. Germline V gene lookup returns CDR1 ENHRY and CDR2 SYGVKD. CDR3 loop: CAISESGSTDTQYF. In DNA form, the CDR3 reads TGTGCCATCAGTGAGTCGGGCAGCACAGATACGCAGTATTTT.

This clone was seen only once. The chain has TRBV6-5 and TRBJ2-7, with a tentative D call TRBD1 (6 bases). The germline V gene encodes CDR1 MNHEY and CDR2 SVGAGI. The CDR3 extends over 14 amino acids. V was shortened by 6 bases and J by 3 bases, with 15 bases between the two germline ends. DNA of the CDR3: TGTGCCAGCAGCCCAAGGGGGACCGACTACGAGCAGTACTTC. It translates to CASSPRGTDYEQYF.

The chain uses TRBV9 and TRBJ2-5, with TRBD1 as a possible D gene (6 bases). The germline gives CDR1 SGDLS, CDR2 YYNGEE. The CDR3 extends over 16 amino acids. Trimming took off 0 bases at V and 5 bases at J, with 17 bases between the two ends. DNA of the CDR3: TGTGCCAGCAGCGTAGGAGGGGGTGGACAGTCGGAGACCCAGTACTTC. Translated, it gives CASSVGGGGQSETQYF.

The chain combines TRBV2 with TRBJ2-3, with 8 bases identical to TRBD2. Germline V gene data show CDR1 as SNHLY and CDR2 as FYNNEI. V gave up 7 bases and J gave up 0 bases; unmatched junction bases: 3. This CDR3 spans 14 amino acids. CDR3 sequence (DNA): TGTGCCAGCAAACCGGGGGGGAGCACAGATACGCAGTATTTT. It codes for CASKPGGSTDTQYF.

The chain is built from TRBV10-1 and TRBJ2-1, with 7 bases lining up with TRBD2. Germline assignment: CDR1 WNHNN and CDR2 SYGVQD (reference sequence). This CDR3 has 13 amino acids. V lost 4 bases, J lost 5 bases, and 2 bases stayed unmatched. CDR3: CASSAGGNNEQFF. The CDR3 bases are TGCGCCAGCAGTGCGGGGGGAAACAATGAGCAGTTCTTC.

The chain uses TRBV18 and TRBJ1-2, with D hard to call. The CDR3 covers 15 residues. V was pared by 3 bases and J by 1 base, with 12 bases between. Germline V lookup: CDR1 KGHSH, CDR2 LQKENI. The CDR3, as DNA: TGTGCCAGCTCACCTCAGGCGTCGAGTAACTATGGCTACACCTTC. Its protein product is CASSPQASSNYGYTF.

The chain has TRBV19 and TRBJ1-6; D unresolved. CDR3 length equals 14 residues. Germline-derived CDR1 and CDR2 are LNHDA and SQIVND (reference sequence). V lost 1 base, J lost 7 bases, and 8 bases lay in between. CDR3 loop: CASSIAPGNSPLHF. For the CDR3, the DNA is TGTGCCAGTAGTATAGCGCCGGGAAATTCACCCCTCCACTTT. Filled out from reference TRBV19 and TRBJ1-6, the complete variable domain reads DGGITQSPKYLFRKEGQNVTLSCEQNLNHDAMYWYRQDPGQGLRLIYYSQIVNDFQKGDIAEGYSVSREKKESFPLTVTSAQKNPTAFYLCASSIAPGNSPLHFGNGTRLTVT.

The chain joins TRBV4-3 to TRBJ2-3, with 11 bases fitting TRBD2. The trim removed 0 bases at V and 0 bases at J, leaving 11 bases unmatched. The CDR3 has 20 residues. Per the germline V gene, CDR1 is LGHNA and CDR2 is YSLEER. DNA for the CDR3: TGCGCCAGCAGCCAAGATTTTGGGCTAGCGGGGGGAACTAGCACAGATACGCAGTATTTT. Translated, it gives CASSQDFGLAGGTSTDTQYF.

This clone has just a few counts. The J gene is TRBJ2-1, the V gene TRBV7-3; 7 nucleotides agree with TRBD1. Germline trimming cut 5 bases from V and 7 bases from J; bases unmatched to any gene: 8. The CDR3 extends over 14 amino acids. In germline, CDR1 is SGHTA, CDR2 FQGTGA. CDR3 region: CASSLHRGGNEQFF. CDR3 DNA: TGTGCCAGCAGCCTTCACAGGGGCGGGAATGAGCAGTTCTTC. Based on the CDR3 plus reference TRBV7-3 and TRBJ2-1, the full variable domain is GAGVSQTPSNKVTEKGKYVELRCDPISGHTALYWYRQSLGQGPEFLIYFQGTGAADDSGLPNDRFFAVRPEGSVSTLKIQRTERGDSAVYLCASSLHRGGNEQFFGPGTRLTVL.

J is TRBJ1-5 and V is TRBV5-8; D is unclear. Germline CDR1 is SGHTS and CDR2 is YDEGEE. The ends were cut back, 3 bases at V and 1 base at J, with 23 bases in the middle. The CDR3 sequence is 19 residues long. CDR3 coding DNA: TGTGCCAGCAGCTACACCCCGTCGGGTTGGCGCGGGAGCAATCAGCCCCAGCATTTT. It translates to CASSYTPSGWRGSNQPQHF.

The CDR3 loop reads CASSLVGGDTQYF. CDR3 DNA sequence: TGTGCCAGCAGCTTAGTGGGAGGGGATACGCAGTATTTT. The chain joins TRBV7-9 to TRBJ2-3, with 7 bases lining up with TRBD2. V lost 1 base and J lost 6; bases outside the gene matches: 1. Germline assignment: CDR1 SEHNR and CDR2 FQNEAQ (reference sequence). The CDR3 length is 13 residues. The full variable domain, its missing parts supplied by reference TRBV7-9 and TRBJ2-3, is DTGVSQNPRHKITKRGQNVTFRCDPISEHNRLYWYRQTLGQGPEFLTYFQNEAQLEKSRLLSDRFSAERPKGSFSTLEIQRTEQGDSAMYLCASSLVGGDTQYFGPGTRLTVL.

This chain links TRBV10-3 with TRBJ2-1; D may be TRBD1 (6 bases). Between the trimmed V and J ends, which lost 6 bases and 9 bases, there was a span of 15 bases. In germline, CDR1 is ENHRY, CDR2 SYGVKD. The CDR3 is 13 amino acids. CDR3 amino acids: CAISSTGIGEQFF. CDR3 nucleotides: TGTGCCATCAGCTCGACAGGCATCGGTGAGCAGTTCTTC.